This entry is about one TCR beta chain. Its recognized antigen is unknown. Per-base quality was not reported, and no clone a single base away is much larger than it. This entry is derived from a study of PD-L1 blockade in urothelial cancer (dated by TCRdb to about 2017). Concerning the study at large: All patients started therapy around 2014 and received atezolizumab 1,200 mg intravenously every 3 weeks. Pretreatment tumor samples and matched peripheral blood, collected serially before and after atezolizumab treatment, underwent TCR sequencing. Whole exome sequencing and RNA sequencing of pretreatment tumors were performed alongside TCR sequencing in the same patients. Patients had an ECOG performance status of 0 or 1 and had received between 0 and 3 prior chemotherapy regimens. Blood samples were analyzed at 3 weeks after treatment start (second dose) and at 6 weeks after treatment start. Blood samples gave a median of 141,255 T cells and 80,000 or so unique TCRs, with a median clonality of approximately 0.08. About 90% of the 29 patients were identified as males with urothelial cancer of bladder origin, and a prior smoking history was reported by 18 of 29 patients. Progression-free survival longer than 6 months counted as durable clinical benefit, and TCR features were additionally tested against both progression-free and overall survival. Just over 28 patients had pretreatment blood TCR-seq, around 25 had at least one posttreatment blood collection, and around 25 had tumor TCR-seq. The study, an exploratory multi-omic analysis, examined somatic, immune and clinical correlates of response to PD-L1 blockade with atezolizumab in urothelial cancer. Durable clinical benefit was achieved by nine patients and was not achieved by 20 patients.

Results and caveats for the whole study, not just this receptor: Greater expansion of tumor-associated TCR clones in peripheral blood 3 weeks after the start of treatment was observed in patients with durable benefit (n ≈ 22, p = 0.022). Improved progression-free and overall survival was found to be associated with pretreatment peripheral blood TCR clonality below the median. Because of the small sample size (n ≈ 30) and the many exploratory analyses performed, the results are intended to be regarded as hypothesis-generating.

The time point label on this specimen signifies: pretreatment peripheral blood. A total of roughly 30 patients with locally advanced or metastatic urothelial carcinoma, treated at Memorial Sloan Kettering on a trial protocol, made up the cohort. Peripheral blood mononuclear cells were collected pretreatment and during treatment, at between 1 and 8 total time points per patient. The Qiagen DNeasy Blood extraction kit was used to purify genomic DNA from total PBMCs and tumor samples. Collected pretreatment and during treatment, PBMCs were isolated and stored as previously described. Trimming at the junction amounts to 0 bases on V and 7 bases on J, and the germline ends lie 3 bases apart. Measured from the cysteine to the phenylalanine, the CDR3 is 12 residues long. Of all the DNA, just the CDR3 is kept, 36 bases in frame from base 1. CDR1 and CDR2, looked up from the germline V gene (reference sequence), are LNHNV and YYDKDF.

To estimate absolute template abundance from read counts, synthetic TCR analog templates were spiked into each PCR. The immunoSEQ assay used bias-controlled V and J gene primers to amplify TCRbeta CDR3 regions from genomic DNA. Sequencing of rearranged TCRbeta segments was performed at approximately 20X coverage. Per the authors' processing: Sequencing errors were corrected by clustering and CDR3s were annotated against IMGT to assign V, D and J genes. Downstream analyses used only productive TCRbeta rearrangements and left out out-of-frame or stop-codon sequences. To compute clonality, Shannon entropy was normalized by the log of the number of unique productive sequences and then subtracted from one. Fisher's exact test with Benjamini-Hochberg correction, using a cutoff of adjusted p below 0.01, was how clones that differed between time points or between blood and tumor were identified. TCRdb limited this immuneACCESS table to in-frame rearrangements with V and J called. A share of clones is missing; checked studies link under half to unresolved V genes, and the rest is unexplained. That table furnishes V, J and clone size, whereas the DNA furnished D and trimming. In this sample the table shows roughly 120,000 clones, approximately 84% of which occur a single time. The ten largest clonotypes hold 3.2% of the sample.

The TCR was taken from a man aged 50 or older with urothelial cancer. Recombination linked TRBV15 to TRBJ2-2; there is no confident call for the D gene. The sequences come from PBMCs, collected around atezolizumab (anti-PD-L1) treatment. The CDR3 region: CATSRDRGELFF. At the DNA level, the sequence is TGTGCCACCAGCAGAGATCGCGGGGAGCTGTTTTTT. Outside the CDR3, residues come from the reference TRBV15 and TRBJ2-2 proteins, so the full variable domain is: DAMVIQNPRYQVTQFGKPVTLSCSQTLNHNVMYWYQQKSSQAPKLLFHYYDKDFNNEADTPDNFQSRRPNTSFCFLDIRSPGLGDTAMYLCATSRDRGELFFGEGSRLTVL.